These 5 T cell receptor beta chains came from one sample sequenced in a study of blood T cell repertoires in COVID-19. Profiled with immunoSEQ multiplex PCR; TCRdb holds only in-frame clones, not every one. The sample holds more than 200,000 clones, roughly 91% seen once. The sequencing input was PBMCs or T cells enriched from blood (not recorded which). These receptors were obtained from a woman aged 25 to 45 who had recovered from COVID-19.

This clone turned up a few times. The V gene is TRBV4-2, the J gene TRBJ2-7; tentatively, D is TRBD1 (6 bases). The germline V gene has CDR1 LGHNA and CDR2 YNFKEQ. With 3 bases removed from V and 2 bases from J, the gap between germline ends came to 14 bases. The CDR3 is made up of 15 amino acids. The CDR3 nucleotides are TGTGCCAGCAGCCAGTCGGTGCAGGGGACCTACGAGCAGTACTTC. Protein sequence: CASSQSVQGTYEQYF.

The chain couples TRBV9 to TRBJ2-2; 8 bases map to TRBD2. V shed 0 bases and J 0 bases; nucleotides not matched to a gene: 7. CDR3 size: 18 residues. In germline, CDR1 is SGDLS, CDR2 YYNGEE. The CDR3 sequence: CASSVGPGGVSNTGELFF. DNA for the CDR3: TGTGCCAGCAGCGTAGGTCCGGGAGGGGTTTCGAACACCGGGGAGCTGTTTTTT.

The chain recombines TRBV9 with TRBJ2-1; 10 bases fit TRBD2. Losses at the gene ends were 0 bases for V and 6 bases for J; bases not matched to a gene: 6. This CDR3 is built from 16 residues. Germline V gives CDR1 SGDLS, CDR2 YYNGEE. In DNA, the CDR3 is TGTGCCAGCAGCGTAGATGCTAGCGGGAGATTCAATGAGCAGTTCTTC. Encoded protein: CASSVDASGRFNEQFF.

The chain uses TRBV7-3 and TRBJ1-5, with 8 bases aligning to TRBD1. The J segment lost 4 bases and the V segment lost 1 base, leaving 9 bases of the junction unmatched. This CDR3 has 17 residues. The germline gives CDR1 SGHTA, CDR2 FQGTGA. The chain's CDR3 is CASSLKGQARRNQPQHF. The CDR3 DNA reads TGTGCCAGCAGCTTAAAGGGACAGGCACGTCGTAATCAGCCCCAGCATTTT.

The table lists this clone with a count of one. The chain uses TRBV4-2 and TRBJ1-1; possibly TRBD1 for D (5 bases). The germline CDR1 and CDR2 sequences are LGHNA and YNFKEQ. The V gene lost 4 bases and the J gene lost 7 bases, with 19 bases spanning the gap. This CDR3 has 15 residues. CDR3 sequence reads: CASSRTGQGTGEAFF. CDR3 DNA sequence: TGTGCCAGCAGCCGTACCGGCCAGGGAACAGGTGAAGCTTTCTTT.